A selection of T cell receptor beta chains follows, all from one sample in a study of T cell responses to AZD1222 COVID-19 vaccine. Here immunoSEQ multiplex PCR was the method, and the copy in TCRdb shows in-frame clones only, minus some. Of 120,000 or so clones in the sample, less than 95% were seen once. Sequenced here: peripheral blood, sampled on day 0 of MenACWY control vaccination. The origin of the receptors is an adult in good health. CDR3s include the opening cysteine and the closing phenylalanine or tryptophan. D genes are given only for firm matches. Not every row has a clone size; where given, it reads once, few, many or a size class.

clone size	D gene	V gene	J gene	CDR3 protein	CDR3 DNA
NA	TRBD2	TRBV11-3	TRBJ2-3	CASSPGLAGSTDTQYF	TGTGCCAGCAGCCCGGGACTAGCGGGAAGCACAGATACGCAGTATTTT
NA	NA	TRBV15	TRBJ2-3	CATSRAAAVGTDTQYF	TGTGCCACCAGCAGAGCTGCAGCGGTGGGCACAGATACGCAGTATTTT
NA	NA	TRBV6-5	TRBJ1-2	CASSEFQANYGYTF	TGTGCCAGCAGCGAGTTTCAAGCTAACTATGGCTACACCTTC
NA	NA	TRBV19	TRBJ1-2	CASSNSVIYGYTF	TGTGCCAGTAGTAATTCAGTTATCTATGGCTACACCTTC
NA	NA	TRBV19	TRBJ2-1	CASSRGSSYNEQFF	TGTGCCAGTAGCCGGGGCAGCTCCTACAATGAGCAGTTCTTC
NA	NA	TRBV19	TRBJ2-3	CASSSLLQGHTDTQYF	TGTGCCAGTAGTTCCCTCCTCCAGGGGCACACAGATACGCAGTATTTT
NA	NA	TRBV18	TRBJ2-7	CASSPVNYEQYF	TGTGCCAGCTCACCTGTCAACTACGAGCAGTACTTC
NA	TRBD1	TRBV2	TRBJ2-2	CASTRDRGSGELFF	TGTGCCAGCACCCGGGACAGGGGGTCTGGGGAGCTGTTTTTT
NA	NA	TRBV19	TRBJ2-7	CASSIEGGYEQYF	TGTGCCAGTAGTATAGAAGGCGGCTACGAGCAGTACTTC
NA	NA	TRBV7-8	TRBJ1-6	CASSTTGNSPLHF	TGTGCCAGCAGCACCACAGGGAACTCACCCCTCCACTTT
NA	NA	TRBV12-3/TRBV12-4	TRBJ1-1	CASSLLVGAEAFF	TGTGCCAGCAGTTTACTCGTGGGGGCTGAAGCTTTCTTT
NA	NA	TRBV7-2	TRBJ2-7	CASSLAGVVSYEQYF	TGTGCCAGCAGCTTAGCGGGTGTAGTCTCCTACGAGCAGTACTTC
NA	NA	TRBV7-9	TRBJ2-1	CASSLQGRNTNEQFF	TGTGCCAGCAGCTTACAAGGGCGGAACACGAATGAGCAGTTCTTC
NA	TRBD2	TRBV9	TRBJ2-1	CASSGFGGETLLFF	TGTGCCAGCAGTGGATTCGGGGGGGAAACCCTCCTGTTCTTC
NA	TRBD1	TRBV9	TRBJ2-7	CASSVDGTDYEQYF	TGTGCCAGCAGCGTAGACGGGACAGACTACGAGCAGTACTTC
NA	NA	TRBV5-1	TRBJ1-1	CASTRRSDTEAFF	TGCGCCTCTACCCGGAGGTCCGACACTGAAGCTTTCTTT
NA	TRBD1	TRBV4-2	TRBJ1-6	CASSLGQGPNSPLHF	TGTGCCAGCAGCCTGGGACAGGGCCCAAATTCACCCCTCCACTTT
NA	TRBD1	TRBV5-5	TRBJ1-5	CASSFGQGGLNQPQHF	TGTGCCAGCAGCTTTGGACAGGGGGGACTCAATCAGCCCCAGCATTTT
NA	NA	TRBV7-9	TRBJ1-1	CASSLGGGIWVEAFF	TGTGCCAGCAGCTTAGGAGGGGGAATATGGGTTGAAGCTTTCTTT
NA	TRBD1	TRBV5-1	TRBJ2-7	CASSLGQGVYEQYF	TGCGCCAGCTCTTTGGGGCAGGGGGTCTACGAGCAGTACTTC
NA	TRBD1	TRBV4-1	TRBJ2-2	CASSPDRGMTGELFF	TGCGCCAGCAGCCCCGACAGGGGTATGACCGGGGAGCTGTTTTTT
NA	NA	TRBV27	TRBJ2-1	CASSPRQKGGSWNEQFF	TGTGCCAGCAGTCCCAGACAGAAGGGGGGGTCCTGGAATGAGCAGTTCTTC
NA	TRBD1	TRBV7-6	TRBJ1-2	CASSLLPGGDGNPNYGYTF	TGTGCCAGCAGCTTACTTCCAGGGGGCGATGGGAATCCTAACTATGGCTACACCTTC
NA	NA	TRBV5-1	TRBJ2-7	CASSLVGAREQYF	TGCGCCAGCAGCTTGGTGGGGGCGAGGGAGCAGTACTTC
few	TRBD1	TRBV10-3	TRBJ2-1	CAISGRTGNFYNEQFF	TGTGCCATCAGTGGCAGGACAGGGAATTTCTACAATGAGCAGTTCTTC
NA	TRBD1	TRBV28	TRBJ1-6	CASSPRDRSNSPLHF	TGTGCCAGCAGCCCCAGGGACAGGTCTAATTCACCCCTCCACTTT
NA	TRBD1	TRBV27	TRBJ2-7	CASSLSWGQGRLEQYF	TGTGCCAGCAGTTTATCTTGGGGACAGGGACGTCTCGAGCAGTACTTC
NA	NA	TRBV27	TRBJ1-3	CASRTSAGYGNTIYF	TGTGCCAGCAGGACGTCTGCAGGTTATGGAAACACCATATATTTT
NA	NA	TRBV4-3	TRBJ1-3	CASSQAGHSGNTIYF	TGCGCCAGCAGCCAAGCAGGACACTCTGGAAACACCATATATTTT
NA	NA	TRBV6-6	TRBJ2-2	CASTFQQGGAGELFF	TGTGCCAGCACTTTTCAACAGGGAGGGGCCGGGGAGCTGTTTTTT
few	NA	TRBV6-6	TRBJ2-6	CASSPRGRNSGANVLTF	TGTGCCAGCAGTCCCCGGGGGAGGAACTCTGGGGCCAACGTCCTGACTTTC
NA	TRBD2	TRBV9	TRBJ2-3	CASSVGASGYTDTQYF	TGTGCCAGCAGCGTAGGTGCTAGCGGATACACAGATACGCAGTATTTT
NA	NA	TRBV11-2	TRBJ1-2	CASSLGGSGYGYTF	TGTGCCAGCAGCTTAGGGGGGTCTGGCTATGGCTACACCTTC
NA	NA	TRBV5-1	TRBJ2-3	CASSLRTTDTDTQYF	TGCGCCAGCAGCTTGCGTACTACCGACACAGATACGCAGTATTTT
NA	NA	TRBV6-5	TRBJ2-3	CASSYGGARTDTQYF	TGTGCCAGCAGTTACGGGGGGGCGCGCACAGATACGCAGTATTTT
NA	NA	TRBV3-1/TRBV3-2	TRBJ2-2	CASSQVGLGELFF	TGTGCCAGCAGCCAAGTGGGTCTCGGGGAGCTGTTTTTT
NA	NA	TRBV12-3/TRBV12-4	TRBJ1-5	CASSLGDQPQHF	TGTGCCAGCAGTTTGGGGGATCAGCCCCAGCATTTT
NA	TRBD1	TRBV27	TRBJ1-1	CASSPGGLGTEAFF	TGTGCCAGCAGTCCAGGGGGCTTGGGCACTGAAGCTTTCTTT
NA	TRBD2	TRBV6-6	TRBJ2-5	CASSRIAGALQETQYF	TGTGCCAGCAGTCGAATAGCGGGGGCCCTCCAAGAGACCCAGTACTTC
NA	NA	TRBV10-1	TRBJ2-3	CASRDTRDRGGTQYF	TGCGCCAGCAGGGACACTAGAGACCGCGGTGGTACGCAGTATTTT
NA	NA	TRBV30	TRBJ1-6	CAWSERGGEGSPLHF	TGTGCCTGGAGTGAGAGGGGCGGCGAGGGATCACCCCTCCACTTT
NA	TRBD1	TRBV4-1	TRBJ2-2	CASSQDRLTGGHGLFF	TGCGCCAGCAGCCAAGATCGGCTGACAGGGGGACATGGGCTGTTTTTT
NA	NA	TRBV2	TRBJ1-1	CASMSGLAEAFF	TGTGCCAGCATGTCGGGACTTGCGGAAGCTTTCTTT
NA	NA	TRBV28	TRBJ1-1	CASSFVGDTEAFF	TGTGCCAGCAGTTTCGTAGGCGATACTGAAGCTTTCTTT
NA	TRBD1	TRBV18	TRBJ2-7	CASSPTGSYEQYF	TGTGCCAGCTCACCGACAGGGTCCTACGAGCAGTACTTC
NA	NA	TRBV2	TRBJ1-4	CASRTETNEKLFF	TGTGCCAGTCGGACAGAAACTAATGAAAAACTGTTTTTT
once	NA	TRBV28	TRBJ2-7	CASNQEIYEQYF	TGTGCCAGCAACCAGGAAATCTACGAGCAGTACTTC
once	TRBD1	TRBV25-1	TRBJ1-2	CASGRTGIHGYTF	TGTGCCAGCGGCCGGACAGGCATCCATGGCTACACCTTC
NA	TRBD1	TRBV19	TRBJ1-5	CASSMAGGAGQPQHF	TGTGCCAGTAGTATGGCAGGGGGCGCGGGTCAGCCCCAGCATTTT
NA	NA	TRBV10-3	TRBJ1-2	CAISESDSPNMGYTF	TGTGCCATCAGTGAGTCGGACAGCCCAAATATGGGCTACACCTTC
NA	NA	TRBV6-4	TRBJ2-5	CASSADSSQETQYF	TGTGCCAGCAGCGCTGACAGTTCCCAAGAGACCCAGTACTTC
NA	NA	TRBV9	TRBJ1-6	CASSVGGYSPLHF	TGTGCCAGCAGCGTAGGGGGTTACTCACCCCTCCACTTT
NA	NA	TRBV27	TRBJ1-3	CASKGRLSGNTIYF	TGTGCCAGCAAAGGACGGCTCTCTGGAAACACCATATATTTT
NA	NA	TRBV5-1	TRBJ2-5	CASSPGKGGLGETQYF	TGCGCCAGCAGCCCTGGAAAGGGTGGTTTAGGCGAGACCCAGTACTTC
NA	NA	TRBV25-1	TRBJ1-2	CASSAVQGLARFPYGYTF	TGTGCCAGCAGTGCGGTACAGGGCTTAGCTAGATTTCCCTATGGCTACACCTTC
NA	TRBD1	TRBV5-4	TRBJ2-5	CASSGTGSETQYF	TGTGCCAGCAGCGGGACAGGGTCAGAGACCCAGTACTTC
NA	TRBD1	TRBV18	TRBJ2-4	CASSPLGQGTEKNIQYF	TGTGCCAGCTCACCGCTAGGACAGGGTACTGAAAAAAACATTCAGTACTTC
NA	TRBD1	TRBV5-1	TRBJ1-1	CASSPTGGEQAFF	TGCGCCAGCAGCCCGACAGGGGGGGAGCAAGCTTTCTTT
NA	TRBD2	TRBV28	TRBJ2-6	CASSGPMGLAGNSGANVLTF	TGTGCCAGCAGTGGACCAATGGGACTAGCGGGAAACTCTGGGGCCAACGTCCTGACTTTC